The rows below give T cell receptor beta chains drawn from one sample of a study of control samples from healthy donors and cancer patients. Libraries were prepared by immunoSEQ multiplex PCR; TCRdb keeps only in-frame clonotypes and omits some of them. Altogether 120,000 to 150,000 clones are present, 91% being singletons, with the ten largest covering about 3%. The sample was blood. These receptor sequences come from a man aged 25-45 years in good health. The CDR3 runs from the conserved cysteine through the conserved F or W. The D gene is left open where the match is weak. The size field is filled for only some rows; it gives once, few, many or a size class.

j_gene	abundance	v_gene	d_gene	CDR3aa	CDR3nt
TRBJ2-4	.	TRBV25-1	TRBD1	CASSDRPITGDQNIQYF	TGTGCCAGCAGTGACCGACCGATCACAGGGGATCAAAACATTCAGTACTTC
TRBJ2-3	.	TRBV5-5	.	CASSFRPDTQYF	TGTGCCAGCAGCTTTCGGCCAGATACGCAGTATTTT
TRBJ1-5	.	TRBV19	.	CASNIGVYNQPQHF	TGTGCCAGTAACATTGGTGTCTACAATCAGCCCCAGCATTTT
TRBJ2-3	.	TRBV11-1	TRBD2	CASSPFPGLALDTQYF	TGTGCCAGCAGCCCCTTCCCGGGACTAGCTTTAGATACGCAGTATTTT
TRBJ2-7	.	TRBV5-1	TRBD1	CASSFTGGVSYEQYF	TGCGCCAGCAGCTTTACAGGGGGAGTATCCTACGAGCAGTACTTC
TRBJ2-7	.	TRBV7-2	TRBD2	CASSLIGGGTYEQYF	TGTGCCAGCAGCTTAATTGGCGGGGGGACCTACGAGCAGTACTTC
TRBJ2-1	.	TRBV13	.	CASSLAGPLSYNEQFF	TGTGCCAGCAGCCTCGCTGGGCCGTTATCTTACAATGAGCAGTTCTTC
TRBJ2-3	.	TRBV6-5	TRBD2	CASSISGAATDTQYF	TGTGCCAGCAGTATAAGCGGGGCTGCCACAGATACGCAGTATTTT
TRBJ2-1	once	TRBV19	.	CASSINNEQFF	TGTGCCAGTAGTATAAACAATGAGCAGTTCTTC
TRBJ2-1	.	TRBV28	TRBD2	CASSLGGGGTYNEQFF	TGTGCCAGCAGTTTAGGCGGGGGTGGAACCTACAATGAGCAGTTCTTC
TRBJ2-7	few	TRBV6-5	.	CASSYSFQAEQYF	TGTGCCAGCAGTTACTCATTCCAGGCAGAGCAGTACTTC
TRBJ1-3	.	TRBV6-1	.	CASSEIGSSGNTIYF	TGTGCCAGCAGTGAAATAGGCAGCTCTGGAAACACCATATATTTT
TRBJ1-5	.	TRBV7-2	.	CASSLGQSNQPQHF	TGTGCCAGCAGCTTAGGACAGAGCAATCAGCCCCAGCATTTT
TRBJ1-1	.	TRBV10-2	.	CASSEMDDEAFF	TGCGCCAGCAGTGAGATGGACGATGAAGCTTTCTTT
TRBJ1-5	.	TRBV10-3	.	CAISGGENQPQHF	TGTGCCATCAGTGGCGGGGAAAATCAGCCCCAGCATTTT
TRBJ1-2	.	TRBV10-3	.	CAISEDVGKGVTGYTF	TGTGCCATCAGTGAAGACGTCGGGAAGGGGGTTACTGGCTACACCTTC
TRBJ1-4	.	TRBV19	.	CASSIASTNEKLFF	TGTGCCAGTAGTATTGCCTCAACTAATGAAAAACTGTTTTTT
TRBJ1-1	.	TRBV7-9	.	CASSLGGAEAFF	TGTGCCAGCAGCTTAGGAGGTGCTGAAGCTTTCTTT
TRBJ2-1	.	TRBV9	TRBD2	CASSVNRGGYYNEQFF	TGTGCCAGCAGCGTAAATCGGGGGGGTTACTACAATGAGCAGTTCTTC
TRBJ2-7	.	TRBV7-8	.	CASSLESGQPGRGDYEQYF	TGTGCCAGCAGCTTAGAATCAGGACAGCCAGGACGAGGGGACTACGAGCAGTACTTC
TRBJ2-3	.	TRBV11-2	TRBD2	CASSRTSGLDTQYF	TGTGCCAGCAGTCGGACTAGCGGCTTGGATACGCAGTATTTT
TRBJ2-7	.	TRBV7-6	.	CASSLPGDYEQYF	TGTGCCAGCAGCTTACCAGGGGACTACGAGCAGTACTTC
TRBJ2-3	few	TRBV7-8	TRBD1	CASSSTKPGQGTDTQYF	TGTGCCAGCAGCTCCACCAAACCGGGACAGGGGACAGATACGCAGTATTTT
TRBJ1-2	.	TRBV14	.	CASSPTELHYGYTF	TGTGCCAGCAGCCCGACAGAACTTCACTATGGCTACACCTTC
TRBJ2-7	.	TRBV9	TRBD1	CASSVPAQGAPVYEQYF	TGTGCCAGCAGCGTACCCGCACAGGGGGCACCTGTCTACGAGCAGTACTTC
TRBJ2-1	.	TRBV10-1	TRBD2	CASSGATSGGLYNEQFF	TGCGCCAGCAGTGGGGCCACTAGCGGGGGACTCTACAATGAGCAGTTCTTC
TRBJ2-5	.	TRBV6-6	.	CASAVGSPGQYF	TGTGCCAGTGCCGTGGGGTCCCCCGGCCAGTACTTC
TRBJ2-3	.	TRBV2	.	CASSVELNRETDTQYF	TGTGCCAGCAGTGTGGAGTTGAACAGGGAGACAGATACGCAGTATTTT
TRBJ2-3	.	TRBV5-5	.	CASSLEGVKTDTQYF	TGTGCCAGCAGCTTGGAGGGGGTTAAGACAGATACGCAGTATTTT
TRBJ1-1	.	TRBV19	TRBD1	CASSKDRGVMAFF	TGTGCCAGTAGCAAGGACAGGGGTGTAATGGCTTTCTTT
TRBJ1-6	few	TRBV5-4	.	CASSLRGLDKSPLHF	TGTGCCAGCAGCTTGCGAGGACTGGACAAATCACCCCTCCACTTT
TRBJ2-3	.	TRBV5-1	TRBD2	CASSLDLGGTDTQYF	TGCGCCAGCAGCTTGGATCTGGGGGGGACAGATACGCAGTATTTT
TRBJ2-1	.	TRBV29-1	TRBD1	CSVLGQGMVLNEQFF	TGCAGCGTGCTAGGACAGGGGATGGTACTGAATGAGCAGTTCTTC
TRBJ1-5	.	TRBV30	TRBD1	CAWSVQTGGSDQPQHF	TGTGCCTGGAGTGTTCAGACAGGGGGAAGTGATCAGCCCCAGCATTTT
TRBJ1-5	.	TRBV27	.	CASGWSSNQPQHF	TGTGCCAGCGGTTGGAGTAGCAATCAGCCCCAGCATTTT
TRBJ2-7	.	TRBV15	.	CATSGQLFEQYF	TGTGCCACCAGTGGACAGCTGTTCGAGCAGTACTTC
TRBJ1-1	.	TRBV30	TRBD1	CAWNTGTGATEAFF	TGTGCCTGGAATACTGGGACAGGGGCCACTGAAGCTTTCTTT
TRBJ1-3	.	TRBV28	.	CASSLRGASGNTIYF	TGTGCCAGCAGTTTAAGGGGTGCCTCTGGAAACACCATATATTTT
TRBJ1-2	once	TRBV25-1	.	CASSFGSRGDGYTF	TGTGCCAGCAGTTTTGGGAGTAGGGGGGATGGCTACACCTTC
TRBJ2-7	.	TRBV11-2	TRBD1	CASSQGQSYEQYF	TGTGCCAGCAGCCAGGGACAGTCCTACGAGCAGTACTTC
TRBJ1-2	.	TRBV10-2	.	CASSEGRGYGYTF	TGCGCCAGCAGTGAAGGCAGGGGCTATGGCTACACCTTC
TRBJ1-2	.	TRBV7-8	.	CASSLGTGTRGEDGYTF	TGTGCCAGCAGCTTAGGTACCGGGACAAGGGGCGAAGATGGCTACACCTTC
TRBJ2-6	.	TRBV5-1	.	CASSRATNSGANVLTF	TGCGCCAGCAGCCGGGCCACTAACTCTGGGGCCAACGTCCTGACTTTC
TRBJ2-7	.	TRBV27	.	CASSHQGHTYEQYF	TGTGCCAGCAGCCACCAGGGTCATACCTACGAGCAGTACTTC
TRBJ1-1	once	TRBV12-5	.	CASGFGGLTEAFF	TGTGCTAGTGGTTTCGGGGGGCTGACTGAAGCTTTCTTT
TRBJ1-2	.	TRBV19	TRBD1	CASEPRQGYGYTF	TGTGCCAGTGAGCCGAGACAGGGATATGGCTACACCTTC